The 8 T cell receptor beta chains reported below all come from one sample, sequenced in a study of sequential checkpoint blockade in melanoma (dated by TCRdb to about 2019). The meaning of the sample's treatment or condition label: randomized to nivolumab then ipilimumab (arm A) or the reverse (arm B). The method was the immunoSEQ multiplex PCR assay. TCRdb provides this immuneACCESS table in a form limited to in-frame rearrangements. Some clones are lacking; in checked studies, under half of them reflect an unresolved V gene, and why the rest are absent is not known. The sample table holds 5,500 to 8,000 clones, of which around 78% were seen once. The ten biggest clones cover around 7.4% of the sample. Material: CD8+ T cells sorted from blood (inferred from file names), obtained from a patient given nivolumab and ipilimumab in sequence. All receptors derive from a human donor with melanoma.

The chain has TRBV6-1 and TRBJ1-5; D not certain. V dropped 2 bases and J dropped 8 bases, with 16 bases sitting between them. The CDR3 length is 15 residues. The germline gives CDR1 MNHNS, CDR2 SASEGT. Here the CDR3 reads CASSEPPQKREPQHF. As DNA, the CDR3 is TGTGCCAGCAGTGAACCCCCTCAAAAACGGGAGCCCCAGCATTTT.

This rearrangement joins TRBV4-1 to TRBJ1-3; 7 bases fit TRBD1. The CDR3 has 16 residues. Germline CDR1 reads MGHRA; CDR2 reads YSYEKL. The junction had 9 bases not matched to a gene; V was cut back by 4 bases and J by 3 bases. CDR3 loop: CASSPQGLLSGNTIYF. The CDR3 DNA is TGCGCCAGCAGCCCACAGGGGCTATTAAGTGGAAACACCATATATTTT.

The chain couples TRBV19 to TRBJ2-1; D may be TRBD1 (6 bases). Between the trimmed V and J ends, which lost 4 bases and 4 bases, there was a span of 11 bases. CDR3 length: 14 residues. Germline-derived CDR1 and CDR2 are LNHDA and SQIVND (reference sequence). DNA for the CDR3: TGTGCCAGTAGTACTCCGGGACATTACAATGAGCAGTTCTTC. Translating it yields CASSTPGHYNEQFF.

To note about this clone: In the same sample, other DNA sequences code for this CDR3. The rearrangement uses TRBV19 and TRBJ2-7, with 8 bases aligning to TRBD1. Germline loops: CDR1 LNHDA, CDR2 SQIVND (reference sequence). V shed 5 bases and J 3 bases; nucleotides not matched to a gene: 6. The CDR3 consists of 14 residues. The CDR3 nucleotides are TGTGCCAGTAGTGCCGGGACAGGAATCTACGAGCAGTACTTC. The encoded protein is CASSAGTGIYEQYF. The variable domain in full, with the rest retrieved from reference TRBV19 and TRBJ2-7, is DGGITQSPKYLFRKEGQNVTLSCEQNLNHDAMYWYRQDPGQGLRLIYYSQIVNDFQKGDIAEGYSVSREKKESFPLTVTSAQKNPTAFYLCASSAGTGIYEQYFGPGTRLTVT.

V is TRBV29-1 and J is TRBJ2-5; D is perhaps TRBD2 (5 bases). Between the trimmed V and J ends, which lost 1 base and 4 bases, there was a span of 13 bases. Germline CDR1 is SQVTM and CDR2 is ANQGSEA. The CDR3 loop spans 14 amino acids. The CDR3 sequence is CSVEVIGGGETQYF. The CDR3 nucleotides are TGCAGCGTTGAAGTCATCGGAGGAGGAGAGACCCAGTACTTC.

The genes are TRBV7-3 and TRBJ2-6; 9 nucleotides match TRBD1. Germline trimming cut 3 bases from V and 0 bases from J; bases unmatched to any gene: 9. CDR3 length: 19 residues. Germline V gene lookup returns CDR1 SGHTA and CDR2 FQGTGA. The CDR3 DNA reads as TGTGCCAGCAGCTTCAGTCCTGGGACAGGGCACTCTGGGGCCAACGTCCTGACTTTC. Amino acids: CASSFSPGTGHSGANVLTF.

The genes are TRBV27 and TRBJ2-3; 8 bases are shared with TRBD1. V lost 6 bases, J lost 2 bases, and 4 bases stayed unmatched. This CDR3 has 14 amino acids. Germline assignment: CDR1 MNHEY and CDR2 SMNVEV (reference sequence). In DNA, the CDR3 is TGTGCCAGCAGGGGACAGGCATCCACAGATACGCAGTATTTT. Protein: CASRGQASTDTQYF.

V usage is TRBV5-1 and J usage is TRBJ1-5; 7 bases agree with TRBD1. The CDR3 runs to 15 residues. The V gene end was trimmed by 3 bases and the J gene end by 7 bases; junction bases not matched to a gene: 10. Germline lookup yields CDR1 SGHRS and CDR2 YFSETQ. The CDR3 sequence: CASSSSSTGRQPQHF. In nucleotides, the CDR3 is TGCGCCAGCAGCTCCTCTTCGACAGGGCGGCAGCCCCAGCATTTT.